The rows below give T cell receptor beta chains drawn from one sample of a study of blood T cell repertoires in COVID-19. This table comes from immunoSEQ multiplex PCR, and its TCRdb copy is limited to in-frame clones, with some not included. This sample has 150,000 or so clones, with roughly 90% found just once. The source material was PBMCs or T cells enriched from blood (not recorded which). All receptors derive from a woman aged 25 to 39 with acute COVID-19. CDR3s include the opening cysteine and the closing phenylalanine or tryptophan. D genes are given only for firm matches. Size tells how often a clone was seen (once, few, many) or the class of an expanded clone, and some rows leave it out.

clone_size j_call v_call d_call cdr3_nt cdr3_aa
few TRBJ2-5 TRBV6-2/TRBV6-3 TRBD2 TGTGCCAGCAGTCCACGACTAGCAGAAGAGACCCAGTACTTC CASSPRLAEETQYF
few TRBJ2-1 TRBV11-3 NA TGTGCCAGCAGCCTGGGGCACCTCGATGAGCAGTTCTTC CASSLGHLDEQFF
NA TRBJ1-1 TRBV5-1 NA TGCGCCAGCAGCTTGGACAGGCCGGGCACTGAAGCTTTCTTT CASSLDRPGTEAFF
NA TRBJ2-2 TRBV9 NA TGTGCCAGCAGCGCCCATAAGGGGGGGGACACCGGGGAGCTGTTTTTT CASSAHKGGDTGELFF
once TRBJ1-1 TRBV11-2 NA TGTGCCAGCAGCATACAGGAGAACACTGAAGCTTTCTTT CASSIQENTEAFF
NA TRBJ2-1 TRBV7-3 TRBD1 TGTGCCAGCAGCTTCGGGACAGGGAATTTCAATGAGCAGTTCTTC CASSFGTGNFNEQFF
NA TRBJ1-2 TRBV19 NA TGTGCCAGTAGTATAGGGTCCGCGGCTAACTATGGCTACACCTTC CASSIGSAANYGYTF
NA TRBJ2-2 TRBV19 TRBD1 TGTGCCAGTACCCGGGACAGGGGTGCCGGGGAGCTGTTTTTT CASTRDRGAGELFF
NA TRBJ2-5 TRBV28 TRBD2 TGTGCCAGCAGGGGCGGGGGTAGGGAGACCCAGTACTTC CASRGGGRETQYF
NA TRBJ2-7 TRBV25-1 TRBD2 TGTGCCAGCAGCCTAGCGGGAGGGCCGTACGAGCAGTACTTC CASSLAGGPYEQYF
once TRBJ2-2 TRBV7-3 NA TGTGCCAGCAGCTTACTGGGGAGCCGGGAGCTGTTTTTT CASSLLGSRELFF
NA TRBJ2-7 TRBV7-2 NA TGTGCCAGCAGCTCCACAGCCGGGACCTACGAGCAGTACTTC CASSSTAGTYEQYF
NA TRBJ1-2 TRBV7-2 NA TGTGCCAGCAGCCCCGTGGCAGGGACTAACTATGGCTACACCTTC CASSPVAGTNYGYTF
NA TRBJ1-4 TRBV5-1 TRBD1 TGCGCCAGCAGCCTTGCCGGACAGGGTGAAAAACTGTTTTTT CASSLAGQGEKLFF
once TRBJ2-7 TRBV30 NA TGTGCCTGGAGTGTAATCCAGGGTAGCGAGCAGTACTTC CAWSVIQGSEQYF
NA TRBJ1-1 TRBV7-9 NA TGTGCCAGCAGCTTTCTTAGCGGTCTAGGGGACACTGAAGCTTTCTTT CASSFLSGLGDTEAFF
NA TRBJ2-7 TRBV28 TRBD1 TGTGCCAGCCGGGACAGCCCGTGGGAGCAGTACTTC CASRDSPWEQYF
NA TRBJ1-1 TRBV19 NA TGTGCCAGTAGTAGAACAACCATGAACACTGAAGCTTTCTTT CASSRTTMNTEAFF
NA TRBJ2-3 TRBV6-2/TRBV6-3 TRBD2 TGTGCCAGCAGTTACTCTCTAGCGGGGGGGAGCACAGATACGCAGTATTTT CASSYSLAGGSTDTQYF
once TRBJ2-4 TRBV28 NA TGTGCCAGCAGGACGGAGCTAGCCAAAAACATTCAGTACTTC CASRTELAKNIQYF
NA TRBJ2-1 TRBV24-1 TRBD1 TGTGCCGCTTCCGGGACAGGGGTCTACAATGAGCAGTTCTTC CAASGTGVYNEQFF
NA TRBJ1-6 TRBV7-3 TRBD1 TGTGCCAGCAGCTTAACATCAGGGGGTTCGTCCCTCCACTTT CASSLTSGGSSLHF
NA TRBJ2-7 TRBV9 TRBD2 TGTGCCAGCAGCCCGACTAGCGGGAGTGGCTACGAGCAGTACTTC CASSPTSGSGYEQYF